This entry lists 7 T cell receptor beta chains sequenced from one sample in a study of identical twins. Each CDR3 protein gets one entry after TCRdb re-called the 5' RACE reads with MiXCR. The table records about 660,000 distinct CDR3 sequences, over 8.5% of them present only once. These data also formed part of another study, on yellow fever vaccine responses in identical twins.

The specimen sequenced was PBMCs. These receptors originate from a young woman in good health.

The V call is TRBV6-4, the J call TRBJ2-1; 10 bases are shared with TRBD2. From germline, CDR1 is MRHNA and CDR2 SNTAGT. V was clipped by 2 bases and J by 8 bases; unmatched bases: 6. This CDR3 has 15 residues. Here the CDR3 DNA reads TGTGCCAGCAGTGACGGGCCAGCGGGAGGGGATGAGCAGTTCTTC. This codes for CASSDGPAGGDEQFF.

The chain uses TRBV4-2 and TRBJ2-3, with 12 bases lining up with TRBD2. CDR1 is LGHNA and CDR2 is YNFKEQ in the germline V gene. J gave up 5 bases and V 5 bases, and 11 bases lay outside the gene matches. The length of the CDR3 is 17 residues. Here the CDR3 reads CASSTPSGGAQEDTQYF. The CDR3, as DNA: TGTGCCAGCAGCACACCTAGCGGGGGGGCCCAAGAAGATACGCAGTATTTT.

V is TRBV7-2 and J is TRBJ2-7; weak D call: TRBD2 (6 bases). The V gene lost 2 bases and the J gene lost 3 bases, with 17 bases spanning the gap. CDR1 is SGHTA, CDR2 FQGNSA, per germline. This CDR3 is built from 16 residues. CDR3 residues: CASSLSPGLTDYEQYF. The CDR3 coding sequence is TGTGCCAGCAGCTTAAGCCCGGGACTTACCGACTACGAGCAGTACTTC.

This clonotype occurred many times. For the CDR3, the DNA is TGCAGTGCTAGAGCGTCTAGCGGGAGGCCAGATACGCAGTATTTT. Translated: CSARASSGRPDTQYF. The chain employs TRBV20-1 and TRBJ2-3; 11 bases align to TRBD2. V lost 1 base to trimming and J lost 4 bases; unmatched junction nucleotides: 4. There are 15 residues in the CDR3. Germline V lookup: CDR1 DFQATT, CDR2 SNEGSKA (reference sequence).

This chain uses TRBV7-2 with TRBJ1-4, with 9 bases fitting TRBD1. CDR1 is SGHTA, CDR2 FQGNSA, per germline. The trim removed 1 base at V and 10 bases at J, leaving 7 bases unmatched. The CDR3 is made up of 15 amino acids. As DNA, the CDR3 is TGTGCCAGCAGCTTAGGTTGGACAGGGGTGGGAAAACTGTTTTTT. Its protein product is CASSLGWTGVGKLFF.

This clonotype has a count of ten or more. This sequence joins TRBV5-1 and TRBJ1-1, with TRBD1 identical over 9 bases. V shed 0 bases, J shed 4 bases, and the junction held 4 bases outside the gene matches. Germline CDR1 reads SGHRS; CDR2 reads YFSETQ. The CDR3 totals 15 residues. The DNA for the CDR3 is TGCGCCAGCAGCTTGGAACAGGGGGCCTTCACTGAAGCTTTCTTT. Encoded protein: CASSLEQGAFTEAFF.

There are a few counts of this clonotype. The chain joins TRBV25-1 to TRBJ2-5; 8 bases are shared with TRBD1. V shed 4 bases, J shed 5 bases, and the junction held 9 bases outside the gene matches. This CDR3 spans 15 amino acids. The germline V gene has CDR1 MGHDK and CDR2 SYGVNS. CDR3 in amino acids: CASSASGRGQETQYF. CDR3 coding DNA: TGTGCCAGCAGTGCATCCGGCAGGGGGCAGGAGACCCAGTACTTC.